The source of this T cell receptor beta chain is a study of read filtering for tumor transcriptome and immune sequencing. The overall study: TCR-mapped reads were about 4 to 11 million with IR-seq versus roughly 85 to 1,300 with RNA-seq.

This library used approximately 370 ng RNA and molecular barcoded adaptors spanning alpha/delta and beta/gamma chains. Using its own MiXCR run on the reads, TCRdb lists one record per CDR3 protein. The sample carries 30,000 to 50,000 distinct CDR3 sequences, about 11% recorded once. This clonotype came up many times. Germline CDR1 and CDR2: KGHDR and SFDVKD. V lost 9 bases and J 0 bases, leaving 7 bases between the germline ends. The CDR3 has 13 amino acids. This clonotype was obtained from a donor at least 40 years old with multiple myeloma. The chain has TRBV24-1 and TRBJ2-2; D unresolved. Sequencing was performed on a population of CD138-negative cells sorted from bone marrow. CDR3 in DNA: TGTGCCACCGCGGACCCGAACACCGGGGAGCTGTTTTTT. It codes for CATADPNTGELFF.